Below, one TCR beta chain is given with its context. The data were obtained in a study of blood T cell repertoires in COVID-19. The wider study: COVID-19 samples, acute and convalescent, were from the United States, Italy and Spain. PBMCs, B-cell-depleted T cells, or T cells were the source of the cDNA or gDNA that made up the material.

V lost 5 bases to trimming and J lost 1 base; unmatched junction nucleotides: 10. There are 16 residues in the CDR3. In germline, CDR1 is MGHRA, CDR2 YSYEKL. What the recovered Cohort 3 donors had was two negative PCRs, clearance, or symptom resolution. Repertoires were generated with immunoSEQ multiplex PCR, while TCRdb's copy carries only in-frame clones and drops some. The sample includes 180,000 or so clones, over 80% of them seen just once. This clonotype originated in a woman aged 55-69 years who had recovered from COVID-19. Sequences were obtained from PBMCs or T cells enriched from blood (not recorded which). This rearrangement joins TRBV4-1 to TRBJ2-5; 7 nucleotides agree with TRBD1. This chain's CDR3 is CASSYRDRALQETQYF. In DNA form, the CDR3 reads TGCGCCAGCAGCTACCGGGACAGAGCCCTCCAAGAGACCCAGTACTTC.